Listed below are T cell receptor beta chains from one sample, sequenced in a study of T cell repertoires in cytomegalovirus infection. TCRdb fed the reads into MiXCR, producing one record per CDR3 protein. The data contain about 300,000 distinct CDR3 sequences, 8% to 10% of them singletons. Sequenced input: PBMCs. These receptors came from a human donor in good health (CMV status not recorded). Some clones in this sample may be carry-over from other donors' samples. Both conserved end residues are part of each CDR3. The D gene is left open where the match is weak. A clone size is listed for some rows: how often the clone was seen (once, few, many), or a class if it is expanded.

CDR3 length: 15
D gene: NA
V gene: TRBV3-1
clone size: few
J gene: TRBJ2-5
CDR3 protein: CASSYRTGAQETQYF
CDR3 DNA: TGTGCCAGCAGCTACCGGACGGGAGCCCAAGAGACCCAGTACTTC

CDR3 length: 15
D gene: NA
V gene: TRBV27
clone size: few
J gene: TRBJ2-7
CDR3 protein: CASSLLSWSSYEQYF
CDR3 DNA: TGTGCCAGCAGTTTATTGAGCTGGAGCTCCTACGAGCAGTACTTC

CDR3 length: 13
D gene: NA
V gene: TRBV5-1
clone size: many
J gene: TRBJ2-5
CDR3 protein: CASSLEAPETQYF
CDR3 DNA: TGCGCCAGCAGCTTGGAAGCCCCAGAGACCCAGTACTTC

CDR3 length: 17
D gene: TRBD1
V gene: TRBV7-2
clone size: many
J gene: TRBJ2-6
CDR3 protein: CASSPRDRGSGANVLTF
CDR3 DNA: TGTGCCAGCAGCCCGCGGGACAGGGGATCTGGGGCCAACGTCCTGACTTTC

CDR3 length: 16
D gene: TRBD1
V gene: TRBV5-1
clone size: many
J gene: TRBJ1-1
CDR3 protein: CASSPSGTGDYTEAFF
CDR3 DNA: TGCGCCAGCAGCCCGTCTGGGACAGGGGATTACACTGAAGCTTTCTTT

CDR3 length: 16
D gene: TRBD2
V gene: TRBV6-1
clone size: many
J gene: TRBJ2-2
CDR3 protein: CASTNPGGFKAGELFF
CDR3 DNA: TGTGCCAGCACCAATCCGGGGGGGTTCAAAGCCGGGGAGCTGTTTTTT

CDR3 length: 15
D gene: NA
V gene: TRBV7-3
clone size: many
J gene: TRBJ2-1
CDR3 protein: CASSEARGLNNEQFF
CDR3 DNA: TGTGCCAGCAGCGAGGCACGGGGGCTAAACAATGAGCAGTTCTTC

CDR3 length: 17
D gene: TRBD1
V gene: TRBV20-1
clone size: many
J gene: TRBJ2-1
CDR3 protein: CSAWGQGSVEDYNEQFF
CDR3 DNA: TGCAGTGCCTGGGGACAGGGATCTGTGGAGGACTACAATGAGCAGTTCTTC

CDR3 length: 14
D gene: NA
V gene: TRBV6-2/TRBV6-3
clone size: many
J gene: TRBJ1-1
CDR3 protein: CASTPHQGNTEAFF
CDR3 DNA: TGTGCCAGCACGCCGCATCAGGGGAACACTGAAGCTTTCTTT

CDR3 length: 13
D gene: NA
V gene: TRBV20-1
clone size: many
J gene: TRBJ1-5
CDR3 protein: CSARDSSNQPQHF
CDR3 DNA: TGCAGTGCTCGGGACTCTAGCAATCAGCCCCAGCATTTT

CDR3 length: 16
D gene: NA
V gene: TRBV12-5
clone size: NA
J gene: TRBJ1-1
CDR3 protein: CASGLSVLTPNTEAFF
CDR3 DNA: TGTGCTAGTGGTTTGTCAGTCTTGACACCTAACACTGAAGCTTTCTTT

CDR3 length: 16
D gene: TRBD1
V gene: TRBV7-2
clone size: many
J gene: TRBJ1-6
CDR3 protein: CASSSTYRGRNSPLHF
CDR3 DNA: TGTGCCAGCAGCTCAACATACAGGGGGCGGAATTCACCCCTCCACTTT

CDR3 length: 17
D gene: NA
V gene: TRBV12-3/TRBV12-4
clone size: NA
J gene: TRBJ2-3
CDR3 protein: CASSHSRGSHSTDTQYF
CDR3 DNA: TGTGCCAGCAGCCATTCCCGGGGGAGCCATAGCACAGATACGCAGTATTTT

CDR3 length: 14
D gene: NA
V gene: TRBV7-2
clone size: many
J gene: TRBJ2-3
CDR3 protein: CASSWRGGTDTQYF
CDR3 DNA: TGTGCCAGCAGCTGGAGAGGGGGAACAGATACGCAGTATTTT